The 27 T cell receptor beta chains below come from one sample, sequenced in a study of T-cell memory formation after mild COVID-19. TCRdb reprocessed the 5' RACE reads with MiXCR, giving one entry per CDR3 protein. The sample has 470,000 or so distinct CDR3 sequences; roughly 20% are singletons. The sequencing input was PBMCs or a T cell subset sorted from them (not recorded which). The origin of the receptors is an adult woman who had mild COVID-19 (a few samples of this study predate the infection). Cell type and time point are not known.

This clonotype was counted between two and nine times. This chain connects TRBV4-1 to TRBJ1-4; TRBD1 agrees at 7 bases. Trimming at V came to 6 bases and at J to 5 bases, leaving 18 bases not matched to a gene. Germline V CDR1 and CDR2: MGHRA, YSYEKL. The CDR3 has 18 residues. The chain's CDR3 is CASRQNDVWGQPNEKLFF. The CDR3 DNA sequence: TGCGCCAGCAGACAAAACGATGTGTGGGGACAGCCAAATGAAAAACTGTTTTTT.

The chain couples TRBV11-2 to TRBJ2-1; TRBD2 matches 8 bases. Germline V CDR1 and CDR2: SGHAT, FQNNGV. The CDR3 has 16 residues. V trimming: 5 bases; J trimming: 4 bases; junction bases outside the gene matches: 10. This chain's CDR3 is CASSAAPSGLYNEQFF. For the CDR3, the DNA is TGTGCCAGCAGCGCCGCCCCTAGCGGGCTATACAATGAGCAGTTCTTC.

CDR3 sequence (DNA): TGCAGTGCTAGATTAGGTATCGCGAACACCGGGGAGCTGTTTTTT. Encoded protein: CSARLGIANTGELFF. This chain connects TRBV20-1 to TRBJ2-2; D not certain. Trimming removed 2 bases at V and 0 bases at J, with 10 bases between. This CDR3 spans 15 amino acids. Germline V gives CDR1 DFQATT, CDR2 SNEGSKA (reference sequence).

The chain links TRBV5-1 to TRBJ2-5; possibly TRBD2 for D (5 bases). Germline CDR1 is SGHRS and CDR2 is YFSETQ. The CDR3 runs 12 residues. V was trimmed by 4 bases and J by 4 bases, leaving 8 bases between them. CDR3 coding DNA: TGCGCCAGCAGCCACGAGGGAGAGACCCAGTACTTC. This gives the protein CASSHEGETQYF. Looking up the rest from reference TRBV5-1 and TRBJ2-5 gives the full variable domain: KAGVTQTPRYLIKTRGQQVTLSCSPISGHRSVSWYQQTPGQGLQFLFEYFSETQRNKGNFPGRFSGRQFSNSRSEMNVSTLELGDSALYLCASSHEGETQYFGPGTRLLVL.

This clonotype was counted between two and nine times. This chain connects TRBV7-8 to TRBJ2-1; perhaps TRBD1 as D (6 bases). CDR3 length: 16 amino acids. Trimming took off 0 bases at V and 9 bases at J, with 18 bases between the two ends. Germline V gives CDR1 SGHVS, CDR2 FQNEAQ. The CDR3 DNA reads TGTGCCAGCAGCTTAGCGCGTTGGGAGCTAGGGGGTGAGCAGTTCTTC. Protein product: CASSLARWELGGEQFF.

The chain has TRBV6-5 and TRBJ2-5, with TRBD2 matching over 13 bases. V dropped 5 bases and J dropped 5; count of bases not matched to a gene: 8. The CDR3 is made up of 16 amino acids. CDR1 is MNHEY, CDR2 SVGAGI, per germline. CDR3 DNA: TGTGCCAGCAGTCCCGGACTAGCGGGAGATAGGGAGACCCAGTACTTC. Translating gives CASSPGLAGDRETQYF.

In its sample, this clonotype was seen a few times. The chain employs TRBV7-9 and TRBJ2-1; D possibly matches TRBD1 or TRBD2 (6 bases each). The CDR3 covers 15 residues. CDR1 and CDR2 from the germline V gene are SEHNR and FQNEAQ (reference sequence). V was trimmed by 8 bases and J by 4 bases, leaving 18 bases between them. Here the CDR3 DNA reads TGTGCCAGCGAGCTTAGGGGGGTTAAATACAATGAGCAGTTCTTC. Protein: CASELRGVKYNEQFF.

The genes are TRBV13 and TRBJ1-2; no definite D call. CDR1 and CDR2 from the germline V gene are PRHDT and FYEKMQ (reference sequence). The CDR3 has 13 residues. Trimming left V 6 bases short and J 3 bases short, with 11 bases between. In DNA form, the CDR3 reads TGTGCCAGCAGTATGGGGAGATACTATGGCTACACCTTC. This sequence encodes CASSMGRYYGYTF. Using reference TRBV13 and TRBJ1-2 for the parts outside the CDR3, the full variable domain is AAGVIQSPRHLIKEKRETATLKCYPIPRHDTVYWYQQGPGQDPQFLISFYEKMQSDKGSIPDRFSAQQFSDYHSELNMSSLELGDSALYFCASSMGRYYGYTFGSGTRLTVV.

The chain is built from TRBV20-1 and TRBJ2-2; the D gene could be TRBD1 or TRBD2 (5 bases each). Germline CDR1 is DFQATT and CDR2 is SNEGSKA (reference sequence). V lost 3 bases and J lost 1, with 9 bases in between. CDR3 size: 14 residues. This CDR3 reads CSARGTQNTGELFF. The CDR3, as DNA: TGCAGTGCTAGGGGGACGCAGAACACCGGGGAGCTGTTTTTT.

This rearrangement joins TRBV6-1 to TRBJ2-7, with a tentative D call TRBD2 (6 bases). V shed 4 bases and J shed 9 bases, with 19 bases lying between them. The CDR3 contains 14 residues. Germline V gene lookup returns CDR1 MNHNS and CDR2 SASEGT. CDR3 sequence reads: CASSAGLPLVLQYF. The CDR3 DNA reads as TGTGCCAGCAGTGCGGGACTCCCGCTGGTGCTGCAGTACTTC.

This chain links TRBV2 with TRBJ2-2; tentative D call: TRBD2 (6 bases). The CDR3 consists of 15 residues. Germline assignment: CDR1 SNHLY and CDR2 FYNNEI. The V gene lost 6 bases and the J gene lost 7 bases, with 18 bases spanning the gap. For the CDR3, the DNA is TGTGCCAGCAGCGCTGGTGTCTCAGCGGGCGGGGAGCTGTTTTTT. Translating it yields CASSAGVSAGGELFF.

The rearrangement joins TRBV20-1 to TRBJ2-5; 8 nucleotides align to TRBD1. CDR3 length equals 16 residues. After removal of 2 bases from V and 4 bases from J, the junction contained 12 bases not matched to a gene. Germline V gene sequence: CDR1 DFQATT, CDR2 SNEGSKA (reference sequence). Here the CDR3 DNA reads TGCAGTGCTAGACTCCCGAGACAGGGGAAGCGAGAGACCCAGTACTTC. This encodes CSARLPRQGKRETQYF.

J is TRBJ2-5 and V is TRBV3-1; D gene ambiguous. This CDR3 region has 15 residues. CDR1 and CDR2 from the germline V gene are LGHDT and YNNKEL (reference sequence). The ends were cut back, 1 base at V and 4 bases at J, with 13 bases in the middle. The CDR3 loop reads CASSQGERLGETQYF. In DNA, the CDR3 is TGTGCCAGCAGCCAAGGCGAGCGACTTGGAGAGACCCAGTACTTC.

This clonotype has just a few counts. This rearrangement joins TRBV29-1 to TRBJ1-1, with TRBD1 identical over 9 bases. V dropped 7 bases and J dropped 1; count of bases not matched to a gene: 4. Per the germline V gene, CDR1 is SQVTM and CDR2 is ANQGSEA. This CDR3 spans 13 amino acids. This CDR3 reads CSAATGGNTEAFF. The CDR3 nucleotides read TGCAGCGCTGCGACAGGGGGGAACACTGAAGCTTTCTTT.

The chain combines TRBV6-2 or TRBV6-3 with TRBJ2-7; no reliable D call. V lost 6 bases and J lost 4, with 10 bases in between. CDR1 and CDR2 (germline): MNHEY, SVGEGT. This CDR3 is built from 12 residues. CDR3 coding DNA: TGTGCCAGCAGGTGGGAACGATACGAGCAGTACTTC. It yields the protein CASRWERYEQYF.

This clonotype was detected ten times or more. CDR3 protein: CASSPTGGVFPDTQYF. In DNA, the CDR3 is TGCGCCAGCAGCCCCACAGGGGGCGTTTTCCCAGATACGCAGTATTTT. The V and J genes are TRBV5-1 and TRBJ2-3; 9 bases are shared with TRBD1. Looked up from germline, CDR1 is SGHRS and CDR2 is YFSETQ. V lost 4 bases to trimming and J lost 4 bases; unmatched junction nucleotides: 10. The CDR3 extends over 16 amino acids.

V and J are TRBV5-1 and TRBJ1-2; D uncertain. Between the trimmed V and J ends, which lost 0 bases and 7 bases, there was a span of 19 bases. The CDR3 is made up of 16 amino acids. Germline values: CDR1 SGHRS, CDR2 YFSETQ. The CDR3 DNA follows: TGCGCCAGCAGCTTGGGGGCTCGTGCAGGTGGAAGTGGCTACACCTTC. Amino acids: CASSLGARAGGSGYTF.

The gene calls are TRBV18 and TRBJ2-5; 8 nucleotides match TRBD1. The CDR3 loop spans 13 amino acids. Germline values: CDR1 KGHSH, CDR2 LQKENI. V dropped 3 bases and J dropped 4; count of bases not matched to a gene: 1. CDR3 in DNA: TGTGCCAGCTCACCGACAGGGGCAGAGACCCAGTACTTC. Its protein product is CASSPTGAETQYF.

The chain uses TRBV5-3 and TRBJ2-7; D possibly matches TRBD1 or TRBD2 (5 bases each). TRBV5-3 is an open reading frame whose function is uncertain. V was shortened by 7 bases and J by 4 bases, with 27 bases between the two germline ends. The CDR3 length is 17 residues. Here the CDR3 reads CARYFRDEAPPLYEQYF. The DNA for the CDR3 is TGTGCCAGATATTTCCGGGACGAGGCCCCCCCCTTGTACGAGCAGTACTTC.

This clonotype came up a few times. The rearrangement joins TRBV19 to TRBJ1-2, with 7 positions matching TRBD1. Per germline, CDR1 LNHDA and CDR2 SQIVND (reference sequence). With V trimmed by 4 bases and J by 3 bases, 8 bases remained unmatched. The CDR3 runs 15 residues. CDR3 in amino acids: CASSTRTGWDYGYTF. The CDR3 DNA sequence: TGTGCCAGTAGTACCAGGACAGGCTGGGACTATGGCTACACCTTC.

The table lists this clonotype with a few counts. The J gene is TRBJ2-1, the V gene TRBV7-2; D call uncertain. This CDR3 comprises 12 residues. From germline, CDR1 is SGHTA and CDR2 FQGNSA. Trimming stripped 1 base from V and 15 bases from J, with 13 bases between. CDR3: CASSLGGLSGFF. The CDR3 coding sequence is TGTGCCAGCAGCTTAGGAGGCCTAAGTGGGTTCTTC.

This clonotype occurred a few times. The chain links TRBV12-3 or TRBV12-4 to TRBJ2-3; D not resolved. The ends were cut back, 6 bases at V and 2 bases at J, with 6 bases in the middle. The CDR3 is 12 residues long. CDR3 amino acids: CASSRVTDTQYF. CDR3 nucleotides: TGTGCCAGCAGCCGCGTCACAGATACGCAGTATTTT.

The chain carries TRBV6-1 and TRBJ2-2, with D possibly being TRBD1 or TRBD2 (6 bases each). This CDR3 comprises 15 residues. CDR1 MNHNS and CDR2 SASEGT come from the germline V gene. Trimming removed 4 bases at V and 4 bases at J, with 13 bases between. In DNA form, the CDR3 reads TGTGCCAGCAGTGCACTAGGGGGGACCACCGGGGAGCTGTTTTTT. It yields the protein CASSALGGTTGELFF.

The rearrangement joins TRBV11-3 to TRBJ2-1; 12 bases fit TRBD1. The germline CDR1 and CDR2 sequences are SGHNT and YENEEA. V shed 7 bases and J 9 bases; nucleotides not matched to a gene: 10. CDR3 length equals 15 residues. The CDR3 reads CASNPGQGARVEQFF. As DNA, the CDR3 is TGTGCCAGCAACCCGGGACAGGGGGCTCGAGTTGAGCAGTTCTTC.

In this sample, this clonotype turned up a few times. The J gene is TRBJ2-3, the V gene TRBV7-9; D possibly uses TRBD1 or TRBD2 (6 bases each). Trimming shortened V by 4 bases and J by 0 bases, and 17 bases separated the two germline ends. Germline V gives CDR1 SEHNR, CDR2 FQNEAQ (reference sequence). The CDR3 runs 17 residues. The DNA for the CDR3 is TGTGCCAGCAGCTCCCCCCGGGGGCAGTACAGCACAGATACGCAGTATTTT. Translation: CASSSPRGQYSTDTQYF.

This clonotype has only a few counts. V is TRBV7-8 and J is TRBJ1-5, with 7 bases matching TRBD1. The CDR3 sequence is 17 residues long. Trimming at V came to 0 bases and at J to 0 bases, leaving 5 bases not matched to a gene. Germline values: CDR1 SGHVS, CDR2 FQNEAQ. As DNA, the CDR3 is TGTGCCAGCAGCTTAGCGGGGGGACAGTATAGCAATCAGCCCCAGCATTTT. Translation: CASSLAGGQYSNQPQHF.

The chain recombines TRBV5-1 with TRBJ2-1; possibly TRBD2 for D (7 bases). Trimming took off 6 bases at V and 3 bases at J, with 16 bases between the two ends. CDR1 is SGHRS and CDR2 is YFSETQ in the germline V gene. This CDR3 is built from 15 residues. The DNA for the CDR3 is TGCGCCAGCACCCGGGGGGCAGGGGACTACAATGAGCAGTTCTTC. Translating it yields CASTRGAGDYNEQFF.